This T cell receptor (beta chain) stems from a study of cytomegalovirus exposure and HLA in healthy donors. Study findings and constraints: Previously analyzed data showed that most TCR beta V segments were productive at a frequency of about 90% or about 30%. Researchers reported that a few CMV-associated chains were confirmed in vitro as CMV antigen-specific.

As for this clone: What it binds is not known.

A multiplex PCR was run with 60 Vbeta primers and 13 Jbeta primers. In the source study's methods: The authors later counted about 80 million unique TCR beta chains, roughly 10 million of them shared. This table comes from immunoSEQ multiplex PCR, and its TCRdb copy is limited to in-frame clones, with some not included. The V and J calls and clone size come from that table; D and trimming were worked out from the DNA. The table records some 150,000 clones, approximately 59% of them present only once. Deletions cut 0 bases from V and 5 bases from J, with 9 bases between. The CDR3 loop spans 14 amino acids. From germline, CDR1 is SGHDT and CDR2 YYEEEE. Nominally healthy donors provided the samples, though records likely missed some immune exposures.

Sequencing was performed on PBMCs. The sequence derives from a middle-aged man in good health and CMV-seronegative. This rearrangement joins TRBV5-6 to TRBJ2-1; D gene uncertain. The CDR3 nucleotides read TGTGCCAGCAGCTTGGGACTTTTAGACAATGAGCAGTTCTTC. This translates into CASSLGLLDNEQFF.